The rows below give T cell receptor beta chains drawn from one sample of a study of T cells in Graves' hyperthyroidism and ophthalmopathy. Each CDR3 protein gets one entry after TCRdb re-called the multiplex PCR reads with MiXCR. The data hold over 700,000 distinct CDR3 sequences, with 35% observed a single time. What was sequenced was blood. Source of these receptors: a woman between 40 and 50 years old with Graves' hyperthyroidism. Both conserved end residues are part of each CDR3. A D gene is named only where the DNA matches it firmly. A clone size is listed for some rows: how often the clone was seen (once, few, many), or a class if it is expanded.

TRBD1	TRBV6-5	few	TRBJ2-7	TGTGCCAGCAGTCCCACCCCGGGACAGGGCGGATACGAGCAGTACTTC	CASSPTPGQGGYEQYF
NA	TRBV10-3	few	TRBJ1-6	TGTGCCACCGCCCCCAAGGGCGATTCACCCCTCCACTTT	CATAPKGDSPLHF
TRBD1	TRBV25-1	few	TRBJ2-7	TGTGCCAGCACGACTAGACAGGGGGCTTATTACGAGCAGTACTTC	CASTTRQGAYYEQYF
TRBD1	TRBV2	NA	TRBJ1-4	TGTGCCAGCATCACCTACCGGGACAGGGGGACGGTCGATTCCGAAAAACTGTTTTTT	CASITYRDRGTVDSEKLFF
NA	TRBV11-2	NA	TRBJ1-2	TGTGCCAGCAGCTTAGGGGCTCCCTACTATGGCTACACCTTC	CASSLGAPYYGYTF
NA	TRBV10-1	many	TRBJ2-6	TGCGCCAGCAGTGAGTCCGCGGCTGGGGCCAACGTCCTGACTTTC	CASSESAAGANVLTF
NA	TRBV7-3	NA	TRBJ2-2	TGTGCCAGCAGCCCGTTGACAGGGAGGTCGTCCGGGGAGCTGTTTTTT	CASSPLTGRSSGELFF
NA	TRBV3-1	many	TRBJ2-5	TGTGCCAGCAGCCAAGCCGGGACCCAGTACTTC	CASSQAGTQYF
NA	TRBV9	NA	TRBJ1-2	TGTGCCAGCAGCATAGGAGGAGGAACCTATGGCTACACCTTC	CASSIGGGTYGYTF
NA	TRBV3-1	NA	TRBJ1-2	TGTGCCAGCAGCCAAGTCCGCCAGGCTGACTATGGCTACACCTTC	CASSQVRQADYGYTF
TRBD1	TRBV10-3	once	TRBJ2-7	TGTGCCATCAGTGCATACAGGGGGCCCTACGAGCAGTACTTC	CAISAYRGPYEQYF
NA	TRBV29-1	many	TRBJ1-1	TGCACCGGGATGCTAGGGCAGTCAAACACTGAAGCTTTCTTT	CTGMLGQSNTEAFF
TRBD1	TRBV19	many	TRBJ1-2	TGTGCCAGTACCCTGGGACAGGGGGCGAGCGGCTACACCTTC	CASTLGQGASGYTF
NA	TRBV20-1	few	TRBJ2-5	TGCAGTGCTAGAGACCGTAGGGGTTTTAGGGAGACCCAGTACTTC	CSARDRRGFRETQYF
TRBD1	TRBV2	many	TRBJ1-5	TGTGCCAGCAGGGCCCAAGGGGGCGGTCAGCCCCAGCATTTT	CASRAQGGGQPQHF
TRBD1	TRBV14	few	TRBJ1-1	TGTGCCAGCAGCCAAGGCCCACCCTACAGGGGGCTCACTGAAGCTTTCTTT	CASSQGPPYRGLTEAFF
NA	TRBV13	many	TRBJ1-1	TGTGCCAGCAGCTTAGGGAGGGAAGCTTTCTTT	CASSLGREAFF
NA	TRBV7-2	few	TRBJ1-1	TGTGCCAGCAGCTTATACGGACGGCTGAACACTGAAGCTTTCTTT	CASSLYGRLNTEAFF
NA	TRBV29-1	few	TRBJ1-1	TGCAGCGCCCGAGGAAGGACTGAAGCTTTCTTT	CSARGRTEAFF
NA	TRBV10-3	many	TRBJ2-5	TGTGCCATCAGTGATAGGGAATGGGAAGAGACCCAGTACTTC	CAISDREWEETQYF
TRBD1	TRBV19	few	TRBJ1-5	TGTGCCACCGGGACAGTTTATAGCAATCAGCCCCAGCATTTT	CATGTVYSNQPQHF
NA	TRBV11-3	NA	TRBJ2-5	TGTGCCAGCAGCTTTTGGACTCATAACCAAGAGACCCAGTACTTC	CASSFWTHNQETQYF
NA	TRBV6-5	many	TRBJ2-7	TGTGCCAGCAGTCCGACAGAACCCTACGAGCAGTACTTC	CASSPTEPYEQYF
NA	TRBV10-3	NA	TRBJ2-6	TGTGCCAGCAGCAGTGGGGCATCAGGAAACTCTGGGGCCAACGTCCTGACTTTC	CASSSGASGNSGANVLTF
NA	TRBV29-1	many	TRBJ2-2	TGCAGCGTTGAAGGCTCAGGGTTCGACCGGGAGCTGTTTTTT	CSVEGSGFDRELFF
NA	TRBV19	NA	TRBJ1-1	TGTGCCAGTAGAAGGACGACAGAAAGGCTGAACACTGAAGCTTTCTTT	CASRRTTERLNTEAFF
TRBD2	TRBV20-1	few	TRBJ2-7	TGCAGTGCTAGAGATTTTCGTGGGGGGGACTGGGAGCAGTACTTC	CSARDFRGGDWEQYF
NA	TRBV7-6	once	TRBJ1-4	TGTGCCAGCAGCCAAGTGGGTGAGGGGATCCCCGTTACTAATGAAAAACTGTTTTTT	CASSQVGEGIPVTNEKLFF
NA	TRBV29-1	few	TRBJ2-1	TGCAGCCCTGGTGGGTTCGATGAGCAGTTCTTC	CSPGGFDEQFF
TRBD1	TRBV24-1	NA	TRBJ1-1	TGTGCCACCAGTGAGACAGGGCGAGAGCAGTTCTTCTTT	CATSETGREQFFF
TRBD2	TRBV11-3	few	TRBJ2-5	TGTGCCAGCAGCGGAGGACTAGCGGGAAATCAAGAGACCCAGTACTTC	CASSGGLAGNQETQYF